This TCR beta chain was recorded in a study of graft-versus-host responses after intestinal transplantation. Study-wide points: Peak levels of circulating GvH clones tracked with early post-transplant HvG declines.

A word on this clone: Antigen unknown.

Sequencing used immunoSEQ multiplex PCR; TCRdb keeps in-frame clones, though not all of them. This table holds roughly 120,000 clones, 85% to 95% found once. The TCR originated in a human donor who received an intestinal transplant. The sequencing used unstimulated CD8+ T cells sorted from spleen or lymph node cells, collected before intestinal transplant.

The CDR3 coding sequence is TGTGCCAGCAGTTTCTCTAATTCACCCCTCCACTTT. It yields the protein CASSFSNSPLHF. The chain combines TRBV27 with TRBJ1-6; D unclear. There are 12 residues in the CDR3. Trimming stripped 3 bases from V and 6 bases from J, with 3 bases between. Germline CDR1 reads MNHEY; CDR2 reads SMNVEV (reference sequence).